This T cell receptor beta chain was sequenced during a study of regulatory T cells in long-lasting Graves disease. At the level of the study: Persistence in Graves' disease required over 5 years of antithyroid drugs plus positive TSH receptor antibodies.

As to this clonotype: The antigen is undetermined.

Noted time point: persistent/refractory GD, antithyroid drugs over 5 years with positive TRAb. PBMCs were the source of the RNA used for TCR sequencing. A blood draw put roughly 10 milliliters of peripheral blood into EDTA tubes. Whole-study results and caveats: The study found TRBV28, TRBJ1-2 and TRBJ2-5 favored in persistent disease.

The TCR beta library used iRepertoire HTBI primers with Arm-PCR amplification of CDR3. Per the original methods: Across samples, 50 to 75 TRBV and about 15 TRBJ segments were found. TCRdb fed the multiplex PCR reads into MiXCR, producing one record per CDR3 protein. V and J calls and clone size were set by TCRdb, not the authors. This sample has 310,000 or so distinct CDR3 sequences, with 15% to 20% found just once. The germline CDR1 and CDR2 sequences are LGHNA and YSLEER. V was shortened by 1 base and J by 4 bases, with 13 bases between the two germline ends. The CDR3 covers 15 residues. V usage is TRBV4-3 and J usage is TRBJ1-1, with TRBD1 as a possible D gene (6 bases). The TCR sequence derives from a female donor with Graves disease. The starting material was peripheral blood mononuclear cells (PBMCs), obtained when the disease was refractory, from a patient treated with antithyroid drugs. This CDR3 is CASSQGGRGGTEAFF. The CDR3 coding sequence is TGCGCCAGCAGCCAAGGGGGAAGAGGGGGCACTGAAGCTTTCTTT.